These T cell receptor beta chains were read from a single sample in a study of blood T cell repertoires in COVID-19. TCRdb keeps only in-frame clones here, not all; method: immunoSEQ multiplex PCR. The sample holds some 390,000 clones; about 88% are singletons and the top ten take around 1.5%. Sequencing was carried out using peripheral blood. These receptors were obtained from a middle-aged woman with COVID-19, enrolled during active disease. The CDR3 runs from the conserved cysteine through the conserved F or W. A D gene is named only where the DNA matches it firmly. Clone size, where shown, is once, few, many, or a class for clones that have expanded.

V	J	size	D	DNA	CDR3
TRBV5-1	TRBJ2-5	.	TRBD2	TGCGCCAGCAGCCATGGGACTACTCAAGAGACCCAGTACTTC	CASSHGTTQETQYF
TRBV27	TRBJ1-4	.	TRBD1	TGTGCCAGCAGTTTAAGTGACAGGGGGCAGGGGGAACTGTTTTTT	CASSLSDRGQGELFF
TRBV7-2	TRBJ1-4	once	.	TGTGCCAGCAGCTCGCCGACAGCAGATAATGAAAAACTGTTTTTT	CASSSPTADNEKLFF
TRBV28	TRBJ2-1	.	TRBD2	TGTGCCAGCAGTTTACCCCGAGGTAGCGGGACCTTAGGGCAGTTCTTC	CASSLPRGSGTLGQFF
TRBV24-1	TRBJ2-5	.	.	TGTGCCACCAGTGATAGAAGAGGGGGCGGGGAAGAGACCCAGTACTTC	CATSDRRGGGEETQYF
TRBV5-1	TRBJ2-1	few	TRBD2	TGCGCCAGCGGCCTAGCGGCGTCCTACAATGAGCAGTTCTTC	CASGLAASYNEQFF
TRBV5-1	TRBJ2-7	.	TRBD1	TGCGCCAGCAGCTTGATTGCGGGGACAGGGTCATCCGAGCAGTACTTC	CASSLIAGTGSSEQYF
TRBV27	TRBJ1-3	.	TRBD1	TGTGCCACCCGACAGGGAGTCGGCGGCAACACCATATATTTT	CATRQGVGGNTIYF
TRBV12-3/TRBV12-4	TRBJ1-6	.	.	TGTGCCAGCAGGGACAGTAAAATATCACCCCTCCACTTT	CASRDSKISPLHF
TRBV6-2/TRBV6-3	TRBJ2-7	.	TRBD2	TGTGCCAGCAGTTACTCGAAGGGAGGGCGGACTCACCGAGGGGAGCAGTACTTC	CASSYSKGGRTHRGEQYF
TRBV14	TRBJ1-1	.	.	TGTGCCAGCAGCCAGGCGACAGCGAACACTGAAGCTTTCTTT	CASSQATANTEAFF
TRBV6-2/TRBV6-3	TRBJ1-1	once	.	TGTGCCAGCAGTTACCCCACAGGCCTTTTGAACACTGAAGCTTTCTTT	CASSYPTGLLNTEAFF
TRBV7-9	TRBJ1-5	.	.	TGTGCCAGCAGCTTACCACAGGTAAACCAGCCCCAGCATTTT	CASSLPQVNQPQHF
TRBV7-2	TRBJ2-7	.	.	TGTGCCAGCAGGGGGTCGGGGTACTCCTACGAGCAGTACTTC	CASRGSGYSYEQYF
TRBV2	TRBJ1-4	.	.	TGTGCCAGCAGAAAGACGGGGGGCGTTTTTGATGAAAAACTGTTTTTT	CASRKTGGVFDEKLFF
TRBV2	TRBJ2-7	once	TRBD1	TGTGCCAGCAGTGGGGACAGGGGCTACGAGCAGTACTTC	CASSGDRGYEQYF
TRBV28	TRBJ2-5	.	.	TGTGCCAGCAGTTTATGGACAGTCAGGGAGACCCAGTACTTC	CASSLWTVRETQYF
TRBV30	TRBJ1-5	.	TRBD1	TGTGCCTGGAGCTTGGGACAGGAACAGCCCCAGCATTTT	CAWSLGQEQPQHF
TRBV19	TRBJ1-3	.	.	TGTGCCAGGATACTGAGCTCTGGAAACACCATATATTTT	CARILSSGNTIYF
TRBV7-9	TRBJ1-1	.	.	TGTGCCAGCTTCCTAGTTGGGAACACTGAAGCTTTCTTT	CASFLVGNTEAFF
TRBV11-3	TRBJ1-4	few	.	TGTGCCAGCAGCTTACTGGTAGGTGGAGGGCCGCGCCCTAATGAAAAACTGTTTTTT	CASSLLVGGGPRPNEKLFF
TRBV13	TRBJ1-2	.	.	TGTGCCAGCAGCCCCCGGACACCCAACTATGGCTACACCTTC	CASSPRTPNYGYTF